This passage covers 10 T cell receptor beta chains from one sample sequenced in a study of human T cells and chemical hapten exposure. The library attached unique molecular identifiers to individual cDNA molecules. Each CDR3 protein gets one entry after TCRdb re-called the reads with MiXCR. The sample lists 200 to 250 distinct CDR3 sequences, roughly 94% occurring once. The sample's treatment: therapeutic diphenylcyclopropenone sensitization with weekly scalp DPC. Sequencing used whole blood, obtained before DPC sensitization or 2, 6, or about 24 weeks after (not recorded which). The receptors here all came from an adult with alopecia areata. Some clones in this sample may be carry-over from other donors' samples. This table probably holds off-target reads from a library built for another chain.

The chain couples TRBV4-2 to TRBJ1-2; D uncertain. The V end lost 1 base, the J end lost 4 bases, and 10 bases lay between the germline ends. Germline lookup yields CDR1 LGHNA and CDR2 YNFKEQ. The CDR3 totals 14 residues. The CDR3 nucleotides are TGTGCCAGCAGCCAAGGGGGTACCCCCTATGGCTACACCTTC. As protein: CASSQGGTPYGYTF.

In nucleotides, the CDR3 is TGCAGTGCTAGAGTAGGGGTCGAGACCCAGCATTTT. This codes for CSARVGVETQHF. The rearrangement links TRBV20-1 to TRBJ1-5; D might be TRBD1 (5 bases). The CDR3 is made up of 12 amino acids. Trimming pared 1 base from V and 11 bases from J, leaving 12 bases between. Per germline, CDR1 DFQATT and CDR2 SNEGSKA (reference sequence).

This rearrangement joins TRBV6-5 to TRBJ2-5; no clear D. The germline V gene has CDR1 MNHEY and CDR2 SVGAGI. V was clipped by 2 bases and J by 5 bases, with 15 bases between them. This CDR3 comprises 15 residues. CDR3 protein: CASSYPSGPRETQYF. The CDR3 DNA follows: TGTGCCAGCAGTTACCCATCGGGCCCCCGGGAGACCCAGTACTTC.

The rearrangement joins TRBV28 to TRBJ2-6; D possibly corresponds to TRBD1 (6 bases). In germline, CDR1 is MDHEN, CDR2 SYDVKM. Trimming removed 3 bases at V and 1 base at J, with 13 bases between. The CDR3 is made up of 17 amino acids. CDR3 in amino acids: CASSLDSLRSGANVLTF. CDR3 nucleotides: TGTGCCAGCAGTTTGGACAGCCTTAGATCTGGGGCCAACGTCCTGACTTTC.

This clonotype was seen just once. The chain combines TRBV27 with TRBJ2-6, with D possibly matching TRBD1 (6 bases). Germline assignment: CDR1 MNHEY and CDR2 SMNVEV (reference sequence). There are 18 residues in the CDR3. With 6 bases removed from V and 0 bases from J, the gap between germline ends came to 18 bases. The CDR3 region has the DNA TGTGCCAGCAGATGGACAGTCAACCCAAGCTCTGGGGCCAACGTCCTGACTTTC. Its translation is CASRWTVNPSSGANVLTF.

This chain uses TRBV15 with TRBJ2-7; either TRBD1 or TRBD2 may supply D (6 bases each). Germline V CDR1 and CDR2: LNHNV, YYDKDF (reference sequence). The CDR3 is 12 amino acids. Between the trimmed V and J ends, which lost 5 bases and 7 bases, there was a span of 12 bases. CDR3 region: CATSLSGAEQYF. The CDR3 nucleotides are TGTGCCACCAGCCTATCGGGGGCAGAGCAGTACTTC.

The genes are TRBV4-1 and TRBJ1-1; 7 positions agree with TRBD1. The V segment lost 3 bases and the J segment 3 bases; nucleotides outside the gene matches: 7. There are 15 residues in the CDR3. The V gene's germline CDR1 is MGHRA and CDR2 YSYEKL. The CDR3 loop reads CASSHKGGKDTEAFF. The CDR3 region has the DNA TGCGCCAGCAGCCACAAAGGGGGCAAGGACACTGAAGCTTTCTTT.

The chain is built from TRBV10-3 and TRBJ2-7, with 8 positions matching TRBD1. J was trimmed by 4 bases and V by 5 bases; bases with no gene match: 10. The CDR3 runs to 15 residues. Per the germline V gene, CDR1 is ENHRY and CDR2 is SYGVKD. The CDR3 nucleotides are TGTGCCATCAGTCAGTTGGGACAGGAACAGTACGAGCAGTACTTC. Protein sequence: CAISQLGQEQYEQYF.

The CDR3 bases are TGTGCCAGCAGCCAAGTAGGAACCAGCCCAAGAAACTATGGCTACACCTTC. This translates into CASSQVGTSPRNYGYTF. The gene calls are TRBV4-2 and TRBJ1-2; no clear D gene. The CDR3 runs to 17 residues. Germline CDR1 LGHNA, CDR2 YNFKEQ. Trimming took off 1 base at V and 2 bases at J, with 17 bases between the two ends.

This sequence joins TRBV6-5 and TRBJ2-7; TRBD2 aligns across 7 bases. Trimming took 7 bases from V and 7 from J; bases not matched to a gene: 19. Germline loops: CDR1 MNHEY, CDR2 SVGAGI. This CDR3 is 16 amino acids long. CDR3 in DNA: TGTGCCAGCAATCCTGGGCTAGCGGCCCTGTTTTGGGAGCAGTACTTC. Encoded protein: CASNPGLAALFWEQYF.